This T cell receptor (beta chain) emerged from a study of T cell repertoires in cytomegalovirus infection. Study summary: CMV infection and matching HLA type were both indicated by public TCR beta signatures.

TCRdb re-called the reads through MiXCR, storing one row per CDR3 protein. The repertoire holds approximately 100,000 distinct CDR3 sequences, with about 22% as singletons. A remark on this clonotype: Its specificity is unknown.

Study-wide results and caveats: Adding up the frequency of public TCR beta families identified people who carried CMV plus the relevant HLA.

This CDR3 is built from 16 residues. With 0 bases clipped from V and 4 bases from J, the junction kept 3 bases outside the gene matches. Germline loops: CDR1 SGHDT, CDR2 YYEEEE. The TCR was taken from a human donor in good health (CMV status not recorded). Some clones in this sample may be carry-over from other donors' samples. The material sequenced was CD8+ T cells from PBMCs. The gene calls are TRBV5-6 and TRBJ2-3; 12 bases line up with TRBD2. The CDR3 DNA is TGTGCCAGCAGCTTGGAGACTAGCGGGAGCCCAGATACGCAGTATTTT. Translating it yields CASSLETSGSPDTQYF. The full variable domain, rest sourced from reference TRBV5-6 and TRBJ2-3, is DAGVTQSPTHLIKTRGQQVTLRCSPKSGHDTVSWYQQALGQGPQFIFQYYEEEERQRGNFPDRFSGHQFPNYSSELNVNALLLGDSALYLCASSLETSGSPDTQYFGPGTRLTVL.